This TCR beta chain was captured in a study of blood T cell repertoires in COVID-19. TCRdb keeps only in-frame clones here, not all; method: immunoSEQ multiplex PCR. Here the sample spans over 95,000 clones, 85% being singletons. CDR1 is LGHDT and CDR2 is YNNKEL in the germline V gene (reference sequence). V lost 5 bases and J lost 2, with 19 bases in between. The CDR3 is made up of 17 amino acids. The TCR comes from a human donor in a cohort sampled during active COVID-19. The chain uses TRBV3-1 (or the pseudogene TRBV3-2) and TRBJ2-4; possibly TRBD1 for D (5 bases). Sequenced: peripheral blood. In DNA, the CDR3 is TGTGCCAGCAGCAACTCAGACCAGGGCCGAACCAAAAACATTCAGTACTTC. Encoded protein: CASSNSDQGRTKNIQYF.